A single sample is the source of the 27 T cell receptor beta chains below, sequenced in a study of shared clonotypes between healthy human individuals. Terminally differentiated effector memory CD45RA+ cells were left out of the naive CD8 fraction, which was CD45RO-negative and positively selected for CCR7. Method: immunoSEQ multiplex PCR; TCRdb's copy keeps in-frame clones and lacks some. The profile shows 2 million to 2.5 million clones, 93% of them singletons. Sequenced material: naive CD8+ T cells from PBMCs. These receptors were taken from a man younger than 35 in good health. Some clones in this sample may be carry-over from other donors' samples.

This chain uses TRBV4-3 with TRBJ1-4; unclear D gene. This CDR3 is built from 16 residues. Trimming took 4 bases from V and 8 from J, leaving 20 bases between them. CDR1 and CDR2 (germline): LGHNA, YSLEER. The CDR3 region is CASSPNDNSGREKLFF. The CDR3 DNA reads as TGCGCCAGCAGCCCAAACGATAATTCGGGGAGGGAAAAACTGTTTTTT.

The chain couples TRBV13 to TRBJ1-5; 7 bases are shared with TRBD1. CDR1 and CDR2 from the germline V gene are PRHDT and FYEKMQ (reference sequence). This CDR3 is 17 amino acids long. J gave up 5 bases and V 4 bases, and 14 bases lay outside the gene matches. CDR3 loop: CASSSWGDRGRDQPQHF. The CDR3 region has the DNA TGTGCCAGCAGCTCCTGGGGGGATAGGGGGCGCGATCAGCCCCAGCATTTT.

J is TRBJ2-5 and V is TRBV5-1; possible D gene TRBD2, 6 bases. This CDR3 comprises 14 residues. Germline CDR1 reads SGHRS; CDR2 reads YFSETQ. V lost 0 bases and J 3 bases, leaving 9 bases between the germline ends. CDR3 sequence: CASSLGSGKETQYF. DNA of the CDR3: TGCGCCAGCAGCTTGGGTAGCGGAAAAGAGACCCAGTACTTC.

The chain couples TRBV29-1 to TRBJ2-1, with D possibly TRBD2 on 5 matching bases. The germline V gene encodes CDR1 SQVTM and CDR2 ANQGSEA. V shed 7 bases and J shed 7 bases, with 8 bases lying between them. There are 10 residues in the CDR3. The CDR3 here is CSGRGNEQFF. CDR3 coding DNA: TGCAGCGGCCGGGGTAATGAGCAGTTCTTC.

The rearrangement uses TRBV4-2 and TRBJ2-5; D call uncertain. The end of the DNA fits TRBJ2-7 better, so the J call may be wrong. Germline V gives CDR1 LGHNA, CDR2 YNFKEQ. This CDR3 is 14 amino acids long. This chain's CDR3 is CASSLDLNTYEQYF. The CDR3 DNA reads TGTGCCAGCAGCCTCGACTTGAATACCTACGAGCAGTACTTC.

With regard to this clone: In the same sample, other DNA sequences code for this CDR3. The rearrangement uses TRBV7-8 and TRBJ1-1, with a weak D call TRBD1 (6 bases). CDR3 length equals 14 residues. Trimming removed 5 bases at V and 4 bases at J, with 14 bases between. CDR1 and CDR2 from the germline V gene are SGHVS and FQNEAQ. The CDR3: CASSLGGGGTEAFF. For the CDR3, the DNA is TGTGCCAGCAGCCTAGGAGGGGGAGGCACTGAAGCTTTCTTT. The whole variable domain, remainder taken from reference TRBV7-8 and TRBJ1-1, is GAGVSQSPRYKVAKRGQDVALRCDPISGHVSLFWYQQALGQGPEFLTYFQNEAQLDKSGLPSDRFFAERPEGSVSTLKIQRTQQEDSAVYLCASSLGGGGTEAFFGQGTRLTVV.

The rearrangement links TRBV27 to TRBJ1-1; maybe TRBD1 (5 bases). The CDR3 runs to 15 residues. From germline, CDR1 is MNHEY and CDR2 SMNVEV (reference sequence). V was pared by 6 bases and J by 5 bases, with 19 bases between. CDR3 sequence reads: CASRGTQEARTEAFF. In DNA form, the CDR3 reads TGTGCCAGCAGAGGCACACAGGAGGCTAGGACTGAAGCTTTCTTT.

V and J are TRBV11-3 and TRBJ1-3; no clear D. The CDR3 is 16 residues long. CDR1 is SGHNT, CDR2 YENEEA, per germline. The V and J ends lost 4 bases and 0 bases respectively, with 13 bases between them. The CDR3 DNA is TGTGCCAGCAGCTCCCCGACTGAGTCCTCTGGAAACACCATATATTTT. Translation gives CASSSPTESSGNTIYF.

In this sample, this clone turned up once. This CDR3 is CASSPDIWGTRDTQYF. CDR3 coding DNA: TGTGCCAGCAGTCCCGACATCTGGGGTACACGAGATACGCAGTATTTT. V gene TRBV27 combines with J gene TRBJ2-3, with D unresolved. V was trimmed by 5 bases and J by 5 bases, leaving 20 bases between them. This CDR3 comprises 16 residues. Germline CDR1 and CDR2: MNHEY and SMNVEV (reference sequence).

The chain combines TRBV28 with TRBJ2-5; the D is unclear. The CDR3 runs to 16 residues. Trimming removed 3 bases at V and 1 base at J, with 15 bases between. CDR1 MDHEN and CDR2 SYDVKM come from the germline V gene. In DNA form, the CDR3 reads TGTGCCAGCAGTTTCTCCCTTTCGGATCCCCAAGAGACCCAGTACTTC. Translating gives CASSFSLSDPQETQYF.

This clone appeared once. This sequence joins TRBV5-6 and TRBJ1-2; weak D call: TRBD1 (5 bases). The germline gives CDR1 SGHDT, CDR2 YYEEEE. The CDR3 totals 14 residues. V was pared by 4 bases and J by 4 bases, with 14 bases between. The CDR3 is CASSVGDPAYGYTF. The CDR3 region has the DNA TGTGCCAGCAGCGTAGGGGACCCGGCCTATGGCTACACCTTC. Combining the CDR3 with reference TRBV5-6 and TRBJ1-2 gives the whole variable domain DAGVTQSPTHLIKTRGQQVTLRCSPKSGHDTVSWYQQALGQGPQFIFQYYEEEERQRGNFPDRFSGHQFPNYSSELNVNALLLGDSALYLCASSVGDPAYGYTFGSGTRLTVV.

The chain recombines TRBV9 with TRBJ1-1; possibly TRBD1 for D (5 bases). Trimming stripped 2 bases from V and 6 bases from J, with 14 bases between. The CDR3 is 14 residues long. Germline V gene lookup returns CDR1 SGDLS and CDR2 YYNGEE. The CDR3 sequence is CASSVRDGGAEAFF. In nucleotides, the CDR3 is TGTGCCAGCAGCGTCCGAGATGGGGGGGCTGAAGCTTTCTTT.

The chain employs TRBV28 and TRBJ2-3; 7 nucleotides align to TRBD2. Germline-derived CDR1 and CDR2 are MDHEN and SYDVKM. The CDR3 consists of 14 residues. The V segment lost 2 bases and the J segment 4 bases; nucleotides outside the gene matches: 3. The CDR3 DNA reads TGTGCCAGCAGTTTAATCGGACTAGCAGATACGCAGTATTTT. It is translated as CASSLIGLADTQYF.

This clone was seen only once. The chain is built from TRBV28 and TRBJ2-7, with a possible D match to TRBD2 (6 bases). Trimming stripped 3 bases from V and 6 bases from J, with 15 bases between. The CDR3 has 14 residues. Germline V CDR1 and CDR2: MDHEN, SYDVKM. The CDR3 reads CASSFRAGVGEQYF. DNA for the CDR3: TGTGCCAGCAGTTTCAGAGCGGGCGTCGGCGAGCAGTACTTC. The variable domain in full, completed from reference TRBV28 and TRBJ2-7, reads DVKVTQSSRYLVKRTGEKVFLECVQDMDHENMFWYRQDPGLGLRLIYFSYDVKMKEKGDIPEGYSVSREKKERFSLILESASTNQTSMYLCASSFRAGVGEQYFGPGTRLTVT.

CDR3 coding DNA: TGTGCCAGCAGTTACTCGGGGAGGGATCAGCCCCAGCATTTT. This sequence encodes CASSYSGRDQPQHF. The genes are TRBV6-6 and TRBJ1-5; D call uncertain. This CDR3 spans 14 amino acids. Per germline, CDR1 MNHNY and CDR2 SVGAGI (reference sequence). Trimming stripped 0 bases from V and 5 bases from J, with 8 bases between.

The CDR3 spells CASSSPRGDYYEQYF. For the CDR3, the DNA is TGTGCCAGCAGCTCACCAAGGGGGGACTACTACGAGCAGTACTTC. The V and J genes are TRBV7-9 and TRBJ2-7; D may be TRBD2 (7 bases). This CDR3 comprises 15 residues. The germline V gene has CDR1 SEHNR and CDR2 FQNEAQ (reference sequence). V lost 4 bases to trimming and J lost 3 bases, with 16 bases between them.

This chain connects TRBV5-1 to TRBJ1-4; D is uncertain. The CDR3 runs to 14 residues. V dropped 5 bases and J dropped 0 bases, with 8 bases sitting between them. Germline values: CDR1 SGHRS, CDR2 YFSETQ. This CDR3 is CASRQVSTNEKLFF. CDR3 nucleotide sequence: TGCGCCAGCAGGCAGGTCTCAACTAATGAAAAACTGTTTTTT.

The chain has TRBV7-2 and TRBJ2-1; D perhaps matches TRBD2 (5 bases). Germline CDR1 and CDR2: SGHTA and FQGNSA. CDR3 length: 12 amino acids. V was cut by 2 bases and J by 10 bases, with 9 bases left in between. CDR3 in DNA: TGTGCCAGCAGCTTACCCGGGAACGAGCAGTTCTTC. Its protein product is CASSLPGNEQFF.

The V call is TRBV13, the J call TRBJ1-2; D unresolved. Trimming removed 3 bases at V and 6 bases at J, with 14 bases between. The CDR3 is made up of 14 amino acids. Germline CDR1 PRHDT, CDR2 FYEKMQ (reference sequence). Written as DNA, the CDR3 is TGTGCCAGCAGCTTGGGGATCGCGGCGGATGGCTACACCTTC. Its translation: CASSLGIAADGYTF.

The CDR3 spells CASSPWAGRSHGYTF. CDR3 in DNA: TGTGCCAGCAGTCCTTGGGCTGGGAGATCGCATGGCTACACCTTC. J is TRBJ1-2 and V is TRBV27; D remains ambiguous. V lost 5 bases and J lost 6, with 19 bases in between. The CDR3 consists of 15 residues. The germline V gene encodes CDR1 MNHEY and CDR2 SMNVEV (reference sequence).

Of note for this clone: The identical CDR3 is also encoded by other nucleotide sequences in the sample. The chain couples TRBV9 to TRBJ2-7, with D possibly TRBD1 on 5 matching bases. The CDR3 sequence is 14 residues long. Looked up from germline, CDR1 is SGDLS and CDR2 is YYNGEE. The ends were cut back, 0 bases at V and 1 base at J, with 8 bases in the middle. The CDR3 DNA is TGTGCCAGCAGCGTAGGGGGCAGTTCCTACGAGCAGTACTTC. It encodes CASSVGGSSYEQYF.

J is TRBJ2-1 and V is TRBV27; a weak D match, TRBD1 (7 bases). This CDR3 has 15 amino acids. The V end lost 2 bases, the J end lost 4 bases, and 12 bases lay between the germline ends. Germline CDR1 MNHEY, CDR2 SMNVEV (reference sequence). CDR3 in DNA: TGTGCCAGCAGTTTAGCGGGACAGCCATACAATGAGCAGTTCTTC. It translates to CASSLAGQPYNEQFF.

The chain has TRBV15 and TRBJ2-1; the D gene could be TRBD1 or TRBD2 (5 bases each). V shed 1 base and J shed 0 bases, with 13 bases lying between them. Germline assignment: CDR1 LNHNV and CDR2 YYDKDF (reference sequence). The CDR3 consists of 17 residues. The CDR3 sequence is CATSRAGPLSSYNEQFF. In DNA, the CDR3 is TGTGCCACCAGCAGAGCGGGACCCCTTAGCTCCTACAATGAGCAGTTCTTC.

The rearrangement uses TRBV13 and TRBJ2-7; the D call may be TRBD1 or TRBD2 (5 bases each). The ends were cut back, 3 bases at V and 7 bases at J, with 19 bases in the middle. CDR1 is PRHDT, CDR2 FYEKMQ, per germline (reference sequence). CDR3 length: 15 residues. The CDR3 DNA reads TGTGCCAGCAGCTTGAACCCAGGGACCCTCGATGAGCAGTACTTC. Translated: CASSLNPGTLDEQYF.

The chain is built from TRBV7-6 and TRBJ2-5, with 8 bases that match TRBD2. The CDR3 is 16 residues long. V shed 2 bases, J shed 3 bases, and the junction held 8 bases outside the gene matches. The germline V gene encodes CDR1 SGHVS and CDR2 FNYEAQ. The CDR3, as DNA: TGTGCCAGCAGCTTAATGAGGGCGGGGGGAGAAGAGACCCAGTACTTC. It yields the protein CASSLMRAGGEETQYF. Based on the CDR3 plus reference TRBV7-6 and TRBJ2-5, the full variable domain is GAGVSQSPRYKVTKRGQDVALRCDPISGHVSLYWYRQALGQGPEFLTYFNYEAQQDKSGLPNDRFSAERPEGSISTLTIQRTEQRDSAMYRCASSLMRAGGEETQYFGPGTRLLVL.

The chain employs TRBV9 and TRBJ2-3, with D unresolved. Germline CDR1 SGDLS, CDR2 YYNGEE. V was clipped by 5 bases and J by 5 bases, with 18 bases between them. This CDR3 contains 15 residues. CDR3 region: CASRKGTSREDTQYF. The CDR3 nucleotides are TGTGCCAGCAGAAAAGGAACCTCGCGAGAAGATACGCAGTATTTT.

The chain joins TRBV5-6 to TRBJ2-1; TRBD2 might be the D (5 bases). The length of the CDR3 is 15 residues. The V gene's germline CDR1 is SGHDT and CDR2 YYEEEE. Trimming removed 7 bases from V and 0 bases from J, with 14 bases in between. CDR3 DNA: TGTGCCAGCGGACTTAGGTCGGGCTCCTACAATGAGCAGTTCTTC. This sequence encodes CASGLRSGSYNEQFF.